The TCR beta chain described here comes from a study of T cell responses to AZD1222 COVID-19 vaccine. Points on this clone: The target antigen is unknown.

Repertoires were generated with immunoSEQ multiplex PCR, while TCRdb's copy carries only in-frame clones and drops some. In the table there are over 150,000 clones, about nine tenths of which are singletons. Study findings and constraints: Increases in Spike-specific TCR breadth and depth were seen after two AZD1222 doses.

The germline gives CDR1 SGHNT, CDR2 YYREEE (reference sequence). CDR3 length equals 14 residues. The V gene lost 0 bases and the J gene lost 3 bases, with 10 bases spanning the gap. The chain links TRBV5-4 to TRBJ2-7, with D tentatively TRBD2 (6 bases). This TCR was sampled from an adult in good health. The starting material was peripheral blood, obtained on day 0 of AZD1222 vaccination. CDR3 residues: CASSLGAGFYEQYF. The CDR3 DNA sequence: TGTGCCAGCAGCTTGGGTGCGGGGTTCTACGAGCAGTACTTC.